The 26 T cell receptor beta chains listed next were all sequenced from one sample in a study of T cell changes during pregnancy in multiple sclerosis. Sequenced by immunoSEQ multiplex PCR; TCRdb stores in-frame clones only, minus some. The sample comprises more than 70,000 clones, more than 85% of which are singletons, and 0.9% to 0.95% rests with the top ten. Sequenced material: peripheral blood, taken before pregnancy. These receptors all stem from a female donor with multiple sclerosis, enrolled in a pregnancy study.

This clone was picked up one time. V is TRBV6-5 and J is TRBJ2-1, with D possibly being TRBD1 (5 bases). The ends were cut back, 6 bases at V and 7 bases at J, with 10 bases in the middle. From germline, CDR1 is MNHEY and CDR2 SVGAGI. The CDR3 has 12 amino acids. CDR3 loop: CASRDWTNEQFF. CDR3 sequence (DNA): TGTGCCAGCAGAGACTGGACAAATGAGCAGTTCTTC.

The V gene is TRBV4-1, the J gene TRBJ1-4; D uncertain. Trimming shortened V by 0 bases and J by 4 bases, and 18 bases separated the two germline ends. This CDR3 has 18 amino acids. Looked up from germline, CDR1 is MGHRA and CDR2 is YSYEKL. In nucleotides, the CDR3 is TGCGCCAGCAGCCAAGATCCAATGGTCGCGGGGTTTAATGAAAAACTGTTTTTT. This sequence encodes CASSQDPMVAGFNEKLFF.

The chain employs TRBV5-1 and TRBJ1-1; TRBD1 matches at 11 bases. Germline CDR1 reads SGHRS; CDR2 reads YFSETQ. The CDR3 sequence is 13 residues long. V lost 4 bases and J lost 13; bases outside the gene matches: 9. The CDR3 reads CASSRDRGSVVFF. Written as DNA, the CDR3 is TGCGCCAGCAGCCGGGACAGGGGGTCGGTGGTTTTCTTT.

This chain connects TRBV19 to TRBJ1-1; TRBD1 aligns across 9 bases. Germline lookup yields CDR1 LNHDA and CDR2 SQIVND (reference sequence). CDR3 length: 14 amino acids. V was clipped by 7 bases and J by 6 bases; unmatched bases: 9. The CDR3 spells CASTNVGQGAEAFF. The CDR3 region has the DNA TGTGCCAGTACTAATGTGGGACAGGGCGCTGAAGCTTTCTTT.

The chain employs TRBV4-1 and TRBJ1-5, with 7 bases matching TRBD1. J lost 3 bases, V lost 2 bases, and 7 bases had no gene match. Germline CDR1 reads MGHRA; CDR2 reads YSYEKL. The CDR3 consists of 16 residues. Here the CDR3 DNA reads TGCGCCAGCAGCCAAATTCCGGGACAGTACAATCAGCCCCAGCATTTT. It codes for CASSQIPGQYNQPQHF.

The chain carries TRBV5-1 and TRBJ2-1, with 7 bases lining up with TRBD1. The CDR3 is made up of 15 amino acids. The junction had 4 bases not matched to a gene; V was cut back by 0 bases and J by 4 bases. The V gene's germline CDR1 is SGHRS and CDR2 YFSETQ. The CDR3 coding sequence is TGCGCCAGCAGCTTGGAGGGGGCAGCGTACAATGAGCAGTTCTTC. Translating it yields CASSLEGAAYNEQFF.

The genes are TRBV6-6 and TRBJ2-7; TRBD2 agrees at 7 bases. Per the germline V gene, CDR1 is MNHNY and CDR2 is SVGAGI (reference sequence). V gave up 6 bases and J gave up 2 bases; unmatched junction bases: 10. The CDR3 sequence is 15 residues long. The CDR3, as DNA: TGTGCCAGCAGCCTCGGACCGGGGGGTGCCTACGAGCAGTACTTC. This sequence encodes CASSLGPGGAYEQYF.

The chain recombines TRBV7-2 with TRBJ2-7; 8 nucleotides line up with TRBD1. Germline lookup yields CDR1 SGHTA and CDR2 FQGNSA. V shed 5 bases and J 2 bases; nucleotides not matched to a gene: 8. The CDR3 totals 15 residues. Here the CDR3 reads CASSPQTGATYEQYF. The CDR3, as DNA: TGTGCCAGCAGCCCCCAGACAGGGGCCACCTACGAGCAGTACTTC.

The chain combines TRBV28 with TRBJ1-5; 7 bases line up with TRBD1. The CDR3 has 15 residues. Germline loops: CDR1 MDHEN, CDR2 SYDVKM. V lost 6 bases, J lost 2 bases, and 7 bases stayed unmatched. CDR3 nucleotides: TGTGCCAGCAGCAGACAGGGTACGGGCAATCAGCCCCAGCATTTT. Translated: CASSRQGTGNQPQHF.

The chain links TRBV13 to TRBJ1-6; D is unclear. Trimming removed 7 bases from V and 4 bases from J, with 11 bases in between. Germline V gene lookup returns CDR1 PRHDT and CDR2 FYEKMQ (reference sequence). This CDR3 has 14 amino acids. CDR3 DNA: TGTGCCAGCACCCAGCGGCAGTATAATTCACCCCTCCACTTT. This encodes CASTQRQYNSPLHF.

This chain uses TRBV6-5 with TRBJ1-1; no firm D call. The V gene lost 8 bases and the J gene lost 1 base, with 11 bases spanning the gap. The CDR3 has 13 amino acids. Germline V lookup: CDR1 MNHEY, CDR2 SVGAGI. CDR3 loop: CASRESGNTEAFF. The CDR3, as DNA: TGTGCCAGCCGAGAGAGCGGGAACACTGAAGCTTTCTTT.

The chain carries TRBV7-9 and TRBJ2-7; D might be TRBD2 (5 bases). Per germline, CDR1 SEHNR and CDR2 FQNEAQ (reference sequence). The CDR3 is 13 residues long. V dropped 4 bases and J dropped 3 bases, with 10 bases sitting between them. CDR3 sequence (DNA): TGTGCCAGCAGCTCGCCCACTAGCTACGAGCAGTACTTC. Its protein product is CASSSPTSYEQYF.

The CDR3 sequence: CASSLRTQNTEAFF. CDR3 nucleotide sequence: TGTGCCAGCAGCCTCCGGACACAGAACACTGAAGCTTTCTTT. The J gene is TRBJ1-1, the V gene TRBV7-9; TRBD1 might be the D (5 bases). CDR3 length equals 14 residues. V lost 5 bases and J 1 base, leaving 11 bases between the germline ends. The germline gives CDR1 SEHNR, CDR2 FQNEAQ (reference sequence).

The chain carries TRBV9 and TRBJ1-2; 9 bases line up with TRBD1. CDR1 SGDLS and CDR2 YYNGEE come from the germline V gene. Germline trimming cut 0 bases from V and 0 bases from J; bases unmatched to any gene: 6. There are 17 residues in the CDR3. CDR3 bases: TGTGCCAGCAGCGTAGCTACGGGACAGGGATCTAACTATGGCTACACCTTC. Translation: CASSVATGQGSNYGYTF.

CDR3 sequence (DNA): TGTGCCAGCAGACCTAGCGGGGAAGGTTTCGAGCAGTTCTTC. The encoded protein is CASRPSGEGFEQFF. The chain joins TRBV6-5 to TRBJ2-1, with TRBD2 matching 9 bases. The germline CDR1 and CDR2 sequences are MNHEY and SVGAGI. V trimming: 6 bases; J trimming: 10 bases; junction bases outside the gene matches: 10. The CDR3 runs to 14 residues.

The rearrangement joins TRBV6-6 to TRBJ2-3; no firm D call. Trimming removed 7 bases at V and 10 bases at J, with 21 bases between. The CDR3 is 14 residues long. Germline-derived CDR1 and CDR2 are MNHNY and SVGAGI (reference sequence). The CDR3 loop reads CASTLGERQSSQYF. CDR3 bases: TGTGCCAGCACTCTTGGAGAGAGGCAGAGTTCGCAGTATTTT.

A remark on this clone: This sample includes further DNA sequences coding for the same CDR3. The CDR3 DNA reads as TGCGCCAGCAGCTTGGCAGGAGGGAACACTGAAGCTTTCTTT. Residues: CASSLAGGNTEAFF. V gene TRBV5-1 combines with J gene TRBJ1-1; D gene uncertain. The CDR3 runs 14 residues. V gave up 0 bases and J gave up 1 base, with 7 bases separating them. Germline CDR1 is SGHRS and CDR2 is YFSETQ. Based on the CDR3 plus reference TRBV5-1 and TRBJ1-1, the full variable domain is KAGVTQTPRYLIKTRGQQVTLSCSPISGHRSVSWYQQTPGQGLQFLFEYFSETQRNKGNFPGRFSGRQFSNSRSEMNVSTLELGDSALYLCASSLAGGNTEAFFGQGTRLTVV.

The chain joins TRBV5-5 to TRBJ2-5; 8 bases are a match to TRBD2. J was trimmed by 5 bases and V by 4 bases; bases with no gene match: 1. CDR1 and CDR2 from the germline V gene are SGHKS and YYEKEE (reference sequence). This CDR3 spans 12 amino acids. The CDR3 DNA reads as TGTGCCAGCAGCAAGCGGGGGGAGACCCAGTACTTC. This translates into CASSKRGETQYF.

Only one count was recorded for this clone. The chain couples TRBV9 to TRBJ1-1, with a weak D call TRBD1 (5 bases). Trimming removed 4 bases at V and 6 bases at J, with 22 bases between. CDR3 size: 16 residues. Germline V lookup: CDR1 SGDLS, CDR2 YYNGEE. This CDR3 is CASSPQVGFTSPEAFF. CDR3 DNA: TGTGCCAGCAGCCCACAGGTGGGCTTCACGAGCCCTGAAGCTTTCTTT.

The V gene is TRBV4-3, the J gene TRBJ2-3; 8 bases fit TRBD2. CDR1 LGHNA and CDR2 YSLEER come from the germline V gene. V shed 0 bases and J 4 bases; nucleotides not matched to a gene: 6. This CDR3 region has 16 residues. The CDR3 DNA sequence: TGCGCCAGCAGCCAAGATCCCGGGGGGGGGCCAGATACGCAGTATTTT. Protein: CASSQDPGGGPDTQYF.

The CDR3: CASSPSPSYEQYF. Written as DNA, the CDR3 is TGTGCCAGCAGCCCCAGTCCCTCCTACGAGCAGTACTTC. The gene calls are TRBV7-3 and TRBJ2-7; D gene unclear. From germline, CDR1 is SGHTA and CDR2 FQGTGA. Trimming shortened V by 5 bases and J by 0 bases, and 8 bases separated the two germline ends. CDR3 length: 13 residues.

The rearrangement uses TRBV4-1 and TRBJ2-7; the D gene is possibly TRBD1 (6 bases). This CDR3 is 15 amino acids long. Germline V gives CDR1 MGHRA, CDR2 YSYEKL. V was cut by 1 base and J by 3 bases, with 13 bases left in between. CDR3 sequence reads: CASSQVLGQSYEQYF. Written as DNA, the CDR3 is TGCGCCAGCAGCCAAGTTCTAGGACAGAGCTACGAGCAGTACTTC.

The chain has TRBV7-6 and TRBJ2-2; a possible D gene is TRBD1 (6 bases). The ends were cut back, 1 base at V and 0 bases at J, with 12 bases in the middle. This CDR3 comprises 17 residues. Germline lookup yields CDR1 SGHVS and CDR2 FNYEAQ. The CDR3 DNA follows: TGTGCCAGCAGCTTAGGAGAAGGGACATCGAACACCGGGGAGCTGTTTTTT. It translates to CASSLGEGTSNTGELFF.

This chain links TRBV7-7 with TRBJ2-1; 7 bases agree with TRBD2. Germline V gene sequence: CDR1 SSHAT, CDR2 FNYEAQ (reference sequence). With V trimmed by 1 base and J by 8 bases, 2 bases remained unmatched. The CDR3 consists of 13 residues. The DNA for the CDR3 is TGTGCCAGCAGCTTAGGGCTAGCGGATGAGCAGTTCTTC. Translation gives CASSLGLADEQFF.

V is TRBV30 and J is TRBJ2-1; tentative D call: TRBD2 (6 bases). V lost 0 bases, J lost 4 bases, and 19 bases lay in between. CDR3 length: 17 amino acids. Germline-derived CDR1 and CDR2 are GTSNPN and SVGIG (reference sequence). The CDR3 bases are TGTGCCTGGAGTGTCAACCCTATCGTGAGCGGGTACAATGAGCAGTTCTTC. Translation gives CAWSVNPIVSGYNEQFF.

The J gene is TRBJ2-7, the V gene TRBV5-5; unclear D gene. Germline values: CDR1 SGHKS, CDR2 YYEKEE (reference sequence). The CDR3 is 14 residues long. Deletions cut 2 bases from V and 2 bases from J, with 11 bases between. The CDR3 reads CASSLRRQTYEQYF. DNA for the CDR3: TGTGCCAGCAGCTTAAGGCGGCAGACCTACGAGCAGTACTTC.